One and the same sample provided the 3 T cell receptor beta chains below, sequenced in a study of graft-versus-host responses after intestinal transplantation. Both intraepithelial and lamina propria lymphocytes were released by processing graft tissue. Clones were sequenced by immunoSEQ multiplex PCR, and TCRdb holds only the in-frame ones, with some missing. Here the sample spans around 7,800 clones, about two thirds being singletons. The sequencing used ileum tissue, collected about 55 days after transplant. These TCRs come from a human patient who received an intestinal transplant, so some T cells may come from the graft donor.

V gene TRBV11-2 combines with J gene TRBJ2-2, with D maybe TRBD1 (6 bases). Germline assignment: CDR1 SGHAT and CDR2 FQNNGV. The V gene lost 3 bases and the J gene lost 4 bases, with 12 bases spanning the gap. The CDR3 is 15 residues long. The CDR3 loop reads CASSFNRASTGELFF. The CDR3 region has the DNA TGTGCCAGCAGCTTCAACAGGGCGAGCACCGGGGAGCTGTTTTTT.

The DNA of the CDR3 is TGTGCCAGCAGCTTAGCATCACCAAGGACAGCAACTAATGAAAAACTGTTTTTT. Its protein product is CASSLASPRTATNEKLFF. The J gene is TRBJ1-4, the V gene TRBV7-2; possible D gene TRBD1, 6 bases. The CDR3 covers 18 residues. Trimming took 0 bases from V and 0 from J, leaving 14 bases between them. Germline V lookup: CDR1 SGHTA, CDR2 FQGNSA. The full variable domain, completed using reference TRBV7-2 and TRBJ1-4, is GAGVSQSPSNKVTEKGKDVELRCDPISGHTALYWYRQSLGQGLEFLIYFQGNSAPDKSGLPSDRFSAERTGGSVSTLTIQRTQQEDSAVYLCASSLASPRTATNEKLFFGSGTQLSVL.

This chain connects TRBV2 to TRBJ2-1; D may be TRBD2 (6 bases). V shed 7 bases and J shed 9 bases, with 16 bases lying between them. Germline-derived CDR1 and CDR2 are SNHLY and FYNNEI. The CDR3 consists of 13 residues. The CDR3 reads CASMKLTSSEQFF. As DNA, the CDR3 is TGTGCCAGCATGAAATTGACTAGTAGTGAGCAGTTCTTC.